The 8 T cell receptor beta chains in this list originate from one sample, sequenced in a study of OX40 agonist ivuxolimab in advanced cancers. Repertoires were generated with immunoSEQ multiplex PCR, while TCRdb's copy carries only in-frame clones and drops some. The top ten clones hold under 3% of a sample with 70,000 or so clones, 80% of them seen once. The starting material was CD4+ or CD8+ T cells sorted from blood, obtained in a trial of the OX40 agonist ivuxolimab. The receptor source for this set is an adult with an advanced solid tumor such as melanoma, head and neck, liver or kidney cancer.

The V and J genes are TRBV5-4 and TRBJ1-1; D is unresolved. This CDR3 is built from 15 residues. V lost 4 bases, J lost 4 bases, and 17 bases lay in between. Per germline, CDR1 SGHNT and CDR2 YYREEE (reference sequence). For the CDR3, the DNA is TGTGCCAGCAGCCCTCAGGAGGGAAGGAGCACTGAAGCTTTCTTT. This encodes CASSPQEGRSTEAFF.

The chain uses TRBV4-1 and TRBJ2-3; D is ambiguous. The CDR3 sequence is 16 residues long. The germline V gene encodes CDR1 MGHRA and CDR2 YSYEKL. Between the trimmed V and J ends, which lost 1 base and 2 bases, there was a span of 13 bases. For the CDR3, the DNA is TGCGCCAGCAGCCAAGGGCCAGCGACACTCACAGATACGCAGTATTTT. Translating gives CASSQGPATLTDTQYF.

The J gene is TRBJ1-5, the V gene TRBV6-5; perhaps TRBD1 as D (5 bases). The CDR3 runs 15 residues. V lost 6 bases to trimming and J lost 0 bases, with 12 bases between them. CDR1 is MNHEY and CDR2 is SVGAGI in the germline V gene. The CDR3 DNA is TGTGCCAGCAGAGCGGGACGGCATAGCAATCAGCCCCAGCATTTT. It translates to CASRAGRHSNQPQHF.

J is TRBJ1-2 and V is TRBV28; a possible D gene is TRBD1 (5 bases). This CDR3 contains 14 residues. Trimming shortened V by 11 bases and J by 2 bases, and 18 bases separated the two germline ends. The germline gives CDR1 MDHEN, CDR2 SYDVKM. The CDR3 here is CAVPGGRPNYGYTF. Written as DNA, the CDR3 is TGTGCCGTCCCGGGGGGGAGGCCAAACTATGGCTACACCTTC.

The rearrangement joins TRBV5-4 to TRBJ2-1; 9 positions agree with TRBD1. CDR3 length: 16 residues. Unmatched junction bases numbered 8, after V lost 0 bases and J lost 7 bases. The germline V gene encodes CDR1 SGHNT and CDR2 YYREEE (reference sequence). The CDR3 DNA reads TGTGCCAGCAGCTTGGGGGACAGGGTGAGGAAAAATGAGCAGTTCTTC. It encodes CASSLGDRVRKNEQFF.

The chain combines TRBV19 with TRBJ2-7, with 8 bases that match TRBD1. The CDR3 covers 14 residues. V lost 4 bases to trimming and J lost 1 base; unmatched junction nucleotides: 3. The germline CDR1 and CDR2 sequences are LNHDA and SQIVND (reference sequence). The CDR3 DNA sequence: TGTGCCAGTAGTACCGGGGACAGGTCCTACGAGCAGTACTTC. Translation gives CASSTGDRSYEQYF.

The CDR3 nucleotides are TGTGCCAGCAGCTCCAGCCCCCAAGCAGGGTTGCCCTACGAGCAGTACTTC. Protein product: CASSSSPQAGLPYEQYF. This chain connects TRBV7-6 to TRBJ2-7; a weak D match, TRBD1 (5 bases). The length of the CDR3 is 17 residues. V lost 4 bases to trimming and J lost 2 bases, with 21 bases between them. Germline values: CDR1 SGHVS, CDR2 FNYEAQ.

This sequence joins TRBV30 and TRBJ2-3, with 10 bases lining up with TRBD1. V lost 5 bases to trimming and J lost 3 bases; unmatched junction nucleotides: 8. CDR3 length: 15 amino acids. From germline, CDR1 is GTSNPN and CDR2 SVGIG (reference sequence). DNA for the CDR3: TGTGCCTGGCAACCCGGGACAGGGGTAACAGATACGCAGTATTTT. Translation gives CAWQPGTGVTDTQYF.